This note documents a single T cell receptor (beta chain) sequence. The length of the CDR3 is 15 residues. J gave up 4 bases and V 6 bases, and 9 bases lay outside the gene matches. The V gene's germline CDR1 is MDHEN and CDR2 SYDVKM. The sample is drawn from a study of OX40 agonist ivuxolimab in advanced cancers. The method was immunoSEQ multiplex PCR; TCRdb's version includes in-frame clones alone and lacks a portion of them. The sample includes 77,000 or so clones, about nine tenths of them seen just once. The receptor's source is an adult with an advanced solid tumor such as melanoma, head and neck, liver or kidney cancer. The J gene is TRBJ1-1, the V gene TRBV28; TRBD1 matches at 9 bases. Sequencing was performed on CD4+ or CD8+ T cells sorted from blood, taken in a trial of the OX40 agonist ivuxolimab. The CDR3 sequence: CASRRDRERSTEAFF. As DNA, the CDR3 is TGTGCCAGCAGACGGGACAGGGAGAGAAGCACTGAAGCTTTCTTT.